The rows below give T cell receptor beta chains drawn from one sample of a study of blood T cell repertoires in COVID-19. The data were produced by immunoSEQ multiplex PCR, yet TCRdb's version contains in-frame clones alone and is incomplete. The sample consists of about 300,000 clones, approximately 86% of them appearing once. Material for sequencing was peripheral blood. These receptors all stem from a man aged 65 to 85 with acute or convalescent COVID-19. CDR3s include the opening cysteine and the closing phenylalanine or tryptophan. A D gene is named only where the DNA matches it firmly. Not all rows give a size; the values are once, few, many and, for expanded clones, a class.

abundance,d_gene,v_gene,j_gene,CDR3aa,CDR3nt
NA,TRBD2,TRBV18,TRBJ2-7,CASSPERGKQYF,TGTGCCAGCTCACCGGAGCGGGGGAAGCAGTACTTC
once,TRBD2,TRBV11-2,TRBJ2-7,CASSRGSSSGTYEQYF,TGTGCCAGCAGCCGGGGCTCTTCTAGCGGCACCTACGAGCAGTACTTC
NA,TRBD1,TRBV5-1,TRBJ1-4,CASRDRENEKLFF,TGCGCCAGCAGGGACAGGGAGAATGAAAAACTGTTTTTT
NA,NA,TRBV6-1,TRBJ2-7,CASSEAALYEQYF,TGTGCCAGCAGTGAAGCAGCCCTCTACGAGCAGTACTTC
NA,NA,TRBV18,TRBJ1-4,CASSPRGDEKLFF,TGTGCCAGCTCACCACGGGGAGATGAAAAACTGTTTTTT
NA,NA,TRBV6-7,TRBJ2-3,CASSYLMQRIRDTQYF,TGTGCCAGCAGTTATTTAATGCAGAGGATCAGAGATACGCAGTATTTT
NA,NA,TRBV6-1,TRBJ2-4,CASSESFPASVKNIQYF,TGTGCCAGCAGTGAAAGTTTCCCCGCTAGCGTCAAAAACATTCAGTACTTC
NA,TRBD2,TRBV3-1/TRBV3-2,TRBJ2-5,CASSQGGGTQYF,TGTGCCAGCAGCCAAGGCGGGGGGACCCAGTACTTC
NA,TRBD1,TRBV5-1,TRBJ1-5,CASSPAGGGQPQHF,TGCGCCAGCAGCCCCGCAGGGGGCGGCCAGCCCCAGCATTTT
NA,NA,TRBV19,TRBJ1-2,CASSVSWGSSYGYTF,TGTGCCAGTAGCGTATCTTGGGGCAGTTCTTATGGCTACACCTTC
NA,TRBD2,TRBV6-5,TRBJ2-7,CASIRGGDVHEQYF,TGTGCCAGCATCCGGGGGGGGGATGTGCACGAGCAGTACTTC
NA,NA,TRBV5-1,TRBJ2-1,CASSLGVNEQFF,TGCGCCAGCAGCCTCGGGGTCAATGAGCAGTTCTTC
once,NA,TRBV7-2,TRBJ2-7,CASSFKGVYEQYF,TGTGCCAGCAGCTTTAAGGGAGTCTACGAGCAGTACTTC